This entry lists 20 T cell receptor beta chains sequenced from one sample in a study of T-cell reconstitution after alpha-beta-depleted transplantation in children. Preparation of the TCRbeta library used unique molecular identifiers. TCRdb called the PCR reads again in MiXCR, with one record for every CDR3 protein. This table has about 91,000 distinct CDR3 sequences, approximately 8.4% appearing once. Sequenced here: PBMCs from the stem cell graft donor, sampled from the stem cell graft. The receptors were gathered from a human donor who donated a stem cell graft to a child with congenital amegakaryocytic thrombocytopenia.

In this sample, this clonotype turned up many times. The chain carries TRBV4-3 and TRBJ2-1, with TRBD2 matching over 8 bases. J gave up 6 bases and V 0 bases, and 7 bases lay outside the gene matches. The CDR3 runs 16 residues. The germline gives CDR1 LGHNA, CDR2 YSLEER. The CDR3 protein is CASSQEAGVLGNEQFF. CDR3 sequence (DNA): TGCGCCAGCAGCCAAGAAGCGGGAGTACTCGGCAATGAGCAGTTCTTC.

This clonotype was recorded many times. The chain links TRBV6-6 to TRBJ2-3; D is uncertain. This CDR3 contains 11 residues. Trimming took 6 bases from V and 2 from J, leaving 3 bases between them. Looked up from germline, CDR1 is MNHNY and CDR2 is SVGAGI (reference sequence). The CDR3 reads CASRNTDTQYF. The CDR3, as DNA: TGTGCCAGCAGGAACACAGATACGCAGTATTTT.

This clonotype occurred many times. The genes are TRBV5-1 and TRBJ1-2; weak D call: TRBD1 (6 bases). This CDR3 is built from 17 residues. Trimming shortened V by 5 bases and J by 6 bases, and 26 bases separated the two germline ends. Germline values: CDR1 SGHRS, CDR2 YFSETQ. The CDR3 nucleotides are TGCGCCAGCAGACTGGCACAGGGTCCCATTCGAGGGAATGGCTACACCTTC. Residues: CASRLAQGPIRGNGYTF. The complete variable domain, with remaining parts taken from reference TRBV5-1 and TRBJ1-2, reads KAGVTQTPRYLIKTRGQQVTLSCSPISGHRSVSWYQQTPGQGLQFLFEYFSETQRNKGNFPGRFSGRQFSNSRSEMNVSTLELGDSALYLCASRLAQGPIRGNGYTFGSGTRLTVV.

This clonotype has a handful of counts. J is TRBJ2-3 and V is TRBV7-9, with TRBD2 matching 11 bases. CDR3 length: 15 residues. V dropped 8 bases and J dropped 5; count of bases not matched to a gene: 9. In germline, CDR1 is SEHNR, CDR2 FQNEAQ (reference sequence). The CDR3 DNA is TGTGCCAGCGCGGGTAGCGGGAGGGCCGTAGATACGCAGTATTTT. This sequence encodes CASAGSGRAVDTQYF. Together with reference TRBV7-9 and TRBJ2-3, the CDR3 gives the full variable domain: DTGVSQNPRHKITKRGQNVTFRCDPISEHNRLYWYRQTLGQGPEFLTYFQNEAQLEKSRLLSDRFSAERPKGSFSTLEIQRTEQGDSAMYLCASAGSGRAVDTQYFGPGTRLTVL.

This clonotype was seen many times. The J gene is TRBJ2-1, the V gene TRBV12-3 or TRBV12-4; maybe TRBD2 (6 bases). With 3 bases removed from V and 7 bases from J, the gap between germline ends came to 13 bases. The CDR3 is 14 residues long. CDR3 region: CASSLMIAANEQFF. The CDR3 DNA follows: TGTGCCAGCAGTTTGATGATAGCGGCGAATGAGCAGTTCTTC.

This clonotype has a count of ten or more. The V and J genes are TRBV6-2 or TRBV6-3 and TRBJ2-7, with D unresolved. The CDR3 runs 13 residues. The V gene's germline CDR1 is MNHEY and CDR2 SVGEGT. Trimming took 6 bases from V and 6 from J, leaving 15 bases between them. This CDR3 reads CASRYSGSSEQYF. The DNA for the CDR3 is TGTGCCAGCAGGTATTCCGGGTCATCCGAGCAGTACTTC.

This sequence joins TRBV11-3 and TRBJ2-1, with a tentative D call TRBD2 (5 bases). There are 14 residues in the CDR3. Trimming cost V 2 bases and J 6 bases, with 11 bases left between them. The germline CDR1 and CDR2 sequences are SGHNT and YENEEA. CDR3 coding DNA: TGTGCCAGCAGCTTACACTCAGCGGTCAATGAGCAGTTCTTC. The encoded protein is CASSLHSAVNEQFF.

Remarks on this clonotype: A much larger clone sits a single nucleotide away, making a read error possible. The rearrangement links TRBV27 to TRBJ1-2; D remains unclear. CDR1 and CDR2 from the germline V gene are MNHEY and SMNVEV (reference sequence). Deletions cut 3 bases from V and 10 bases from J, with 21 bases between. The CDR3 totals 15 residues. This CDR3 reads CASSFFPGPINAYTF. CDR3 in DNA: TGTGCCAGCAGTTTTTTTCCCGGACCTATTAATGCCTACACCTTC.

This clonotype was observed at least ten times. This chain uses TRBV5-1 with TRBJ1-1; D may be TRBD1 (6 bases). The CDR3 sequence is 15 residues long. Per the germline V gene, CDR1 is SGHRS and CDR2 is YFSETQ. The V and J ends lost 0 bases and 1 base respectively, with 10 bases between them. The CDR3 nucleotides are TGCGCCAGCAGCTTGGTCAGGGGACAGAACACTGAAGCTTTCTTT. Amino acids: CASSLVRGQNTEAFF.

This clonotype was counted ten times or more. J is TRBJ2-1 and V is TRBV15; 14 nucleotides agree with TRBD2. The CDR3 is 18 amino acids. With 5 bases clipped from V and 5 bases from J, the junction kept 11 bases outside the gene matches. Germline CDR1 LNHNV, CDR2 YYDKDF (reference sequence). The CDR3 DNA reads as TGTGCCACCAGCTCCCGGGGGACTAGCGGGGGAATAGACAATGAGCAGTTCTTC. Protein sequence: CATSSRGTSGGIDNEQFF.

Notes on this clonotype: This could be a read error, since a much larger clone is one nucleotide away. The chain recombines TRBV4-2 with TRBJ2-6, with D possibly TRBD1 on 5 matching bases. Germline assignment: CDR1 LGHNA and CDR2 YNFKEQ. The CDR3 is 15 amino acids. CDR3 sequence: CASSQDASGANGLTF. Here the CDR3 DNA reads TGTGCCAGCAGCCAAGATGCATCTGGGGCCAACGGCCTGACTTTC.

The sample holds many counts of this clonotype. The V and J genes are TRBV29-1 and TRBJ1-1, with D unclear. The CDR3 length is 12 residues. Trimming left V 1 base short and J 4 bases short, with 7 bases between. Germline V CDR1 and CDR2: SQVTM, ANQGSEA. This chain's CDR3 is CSVEGQLTEAFF. DNA of the CDR3: TGCAGCGTTGAAGGACAACTCACTGAAGCTTTCTTT.

This clonotype was counted many times. The chain links TRBV5-1 to TRBJ2-1, with 7 nucleotides matching TRBD1. Germline values: CDR1 SGHRS, CDR2 YFSETQ. CDR3 size: 15 residues. The V gene end was trimmed by 4 bases and the J gene end by 2 bases; junction bases not matched to a gene: 6. The CDR3 region is CASSVTGTAYNEQFF. CDR3 in DNA: TGCGCCAGCAGCGTGACCGGGACAGCCTACAATGAGCAGTTCTTC.

In its sample, this clonotype was seen many times. The rearrangement joins TRBV12-3 or TRBV12-4 to TRBJ2-2; either TRBD1 or TRBD2 may fit D (5 bases each). This CDR3 is built from 13 residues. V dropped 3 bases and J dropped 9 bases, with 11 bases sitting between them. CDR3 loop: CASSLGRDRELFF. In DNA form, the CDR3 reads TGTGCCAGCAGTTTGGGACGGGACCGGGAGCTGTTTTTT.

This clonotype was counted many times. The rearrangement links TRBV10-2 to TRBJ1-5, with D unclear. Trimming left V 0 bases short and J 0 bases short, with 3 bases between. Germline V lookup: CDR1 WSHSY, CDR2 SAAADI. The CDR3 is made up of 14 amino acids. The CDR3 DNA is TGCGCCAGCAGTGAGTCGCATAGCAATCAGCCCCAGCATTTT. Protein: CASSESHSNQPQHF.

On this clonotype: One base away lies a much larger clone, so this may be a sequencing read error. This chain joins TRBV5-6 and TRBJ2-6; tentatively, D is TRBD1 (5 bases). The CDR3 consists of 15 residues. The germline CDR1 and CDR2 sequences are SGHDT and YYEEEE. The CDR3 protein is CASSLEISGANGLTF. The CDR3 DNA follows: TGTGCCAGCAGCTTGGAAATCTCTGGGGCCAACGGCCTGACTTTC.

This clonotype was counted a few times. The gene calls are TRBV6-2 or TRBV6-3 and TRBJ2-1; D gene unclear. In germline, CDR1 is MNHEY, CDR2 SVGEGT. Trimming cost V 4 bases and J 9 bases, with 10 bases left between them. The CDR3 is 12 residues long. The CDR3 DNA reads as TGTGCCAGCAGTTGGTCCTTGGGTGAGCAGTTCTTC. Translated, it gives CASSWSLGEQFF.

The table lists this clonotype with many counts. This sequence joins TRBV7-8 and TRBJ2-5, with a weak D call TRBD2 (6 bases). The CDR3 extends over 13 amino acids. The ends were cut back, 7 bases at V and 4 bases at J, with 13 bases in the middle. Germline loops: CDR1 SGHVS, CDR2 FQNEAQ. In DNA, the CDR3 is TGTGCCAGCAACGGGGGAGTAGGAGAGACCCAGTACTTC. It specifies CASNGGVGETQYF.

V usage is TRBV20-1 and J usage is TRBJ1-1; TRBD1 matches at 9 bases. CDR1 is DFQATT, CDR2 SNEGSKA, per germline (reference sequence). The CDR3 is 16 amino acids. With 5 bases clipped from V and 4 bases from J, the junction kept 14 bases outside the gene matches. CDR3: CSARPLDRGATTEAFF. CDR3 in DNA: TGCAGTGCTCGTCCCTTAGACAGGGGGGCGACCACTGAAGCTTTCTTT.

The chain joins TRBV6-2 or TRBV6-3 to TRBJ2-1; TRBD2 matches 9 bases. Looked up from germline, CDR1 is MNHEY and CDR2 is SVGEGT. J lost 7 bases, V lost 3 bases, and 7 bases had no gene match. The CDR3 has 15 residues. CDR3 residues: CASSYYRAGGNEQFF. The DNA of the CDR3 is TGTGCCAGCAGTTATTATCGCGCGGGGGGGAATGAGCAGTTCTTC.